Given below is one T cell receptor (beta chain) in context. No antigen is known for it. A junction end diverges from the germline sequence, so it may reflect a read error. The data originate from a study of cytomegalovirus exposure and HLA in healthy donors (TCRdb year 2017). About the study as a whole: A later analysis indicated that the 110 or so validation repertoires were generated on the platform also employed for the approximately 700 repertoires of the first cohort. The study was designed to test whether signatures of past pathogen exposure could be identified by cataloging public T cell receptors. A separate validation cohort of 100 to 150 different subjects was used in addition to the roughly 700-subject first cohort. To predict cytomegalovirus infection status, the study brought together high-throughput TCR immunosequencing, statistical association of individual TCRs with disease status, and machine learning.

Libraries were made using the immunoSEQ multiplex PCR assay. From the authors' description of their analysis: To diagnose cytomegalovirus status from the catalog of TCR beta chain sequences, a statistical classification framework was built. In TCRdb, the immuneACCESS table is reduced to in-frame sequences with V and J assigned. These tables do not hold every clone; where another copy was compared, an unresolved V gene accounts for under half, and the others remain unexplained. That table furnishes V, J and clone size, whereas the DNA furnished D and trimming. This sample has about 110,000 clones in its table, and approximately 89% of those were observed once. The biggest ten clones account for 1.9% of the sample. The donors were included in the validation cohort of over a hundred subjects, a group kept apart from the roughly 690-subject first cohort. There are 11 amino acids in the CDR3, from cysteine to phenylalanine inclusive. This entry keeps only the CDR3 DNA: 33 bases, framed from base 1. The germline V gene specifies MGHRA as CDR1 and YSYEKL as CDR2.

General study outcomes and caveats: According to the authors, the approach could potentially be generalized to other disease states and immunological phenotypes. The validation cohort had no HLA typing available for a later analysis, so co-occurrence within that cohort was assessed over all 130 or so repertoires. In a later analysis, TCRs clustered in the first cohort were found to also tend to co-occur in the roughly 130 validation repertoires, with approximately 95% of cluster scores above 0. A total of fewer than 200 TCR beta chains were listed by the study as associated with cytomegalovirus. Across donors, most TCR sequences were observed very rarely, whereas some public TCRs were present in many individuals. Cytomegalovirus status was reported to be diagnosed by the classifier with high specificity and sensitivity in both the original and validation cohorts. In vitro tests confirmed that a few of the cytomegalovirus-associated TCR beta chains recognize cytomegalovirus antigens.

The specimen was PBMCs. The chain was built from TRBV4-1 and TRBJ1-2, with no confidently assigned D gene. This sequence was found in a woman aged 18 to 35 in good health and CMV-seronegative. The CDR3 reads as follows: CASSQDRGFFF. The sequenced DNA: TGCGCCAGCAGCCAAGATCGGGGATTCTTCTTC.